The T cell receptor (beta chain) under discussion was sequenced for a study of tumor and adjacent non-tumor tissue in lung cancer. TCRbeta libraries were built with three rounds of nested PCR, modified from ARM-PCR. TCRdb recomputed calls from the multiplex PCR reads with MiXCR, one row per CDR3 protein. The sample comprises roughly 120,000 distinct CDR3 sequences, over 75% of which are singletons, and 20% to 25% rests with the top ten. Turning to this clonotype: At one of its ends the junction is not consistent with the germline gene, which may arise from a read error.

The germline CDR1 and CDR2 sequences are LGHNA and YNFKEQ. CDR3 length equals 16 residues. The template was RNA from unsorted bulk tissue. This chain connects TRBV4-2 to TRBJ1-2; 7 nucleotides match TRBD1. The source of this sequence is a man between 70 and 80 years old with non-small cell lung cancer. What was sequenced was lung tumor tissue. This chain's CDR3 is CASSPTGTDIIYDYTF. CDR3 bases: TGTGCCAGCAGCCCTACCGGGACAGATATCATCTATGACTACACCTTC.